Shown below are 18 T cell receptor beta chains from a single sample sequenced in a study of shared clonotypes between healthy human individuals (dated by TCRdb to between 2020 and 2021). To prepare the library, the immunoSEQ multiplex PCR assay was applied. TCRdb took over this immuneACCESS table, retaining in-frame rearrangements with V and J assigned. Such tables are incomplete; in checked studies, under half of the missing clones stem from an unresolved V gene, and the remainder is unexplained. For this sample the table gives 2 million to 2.5 million clones, of which 85% to 95% were detected only once. Approximately 0.39% of the sample is taken by the ten largest. Sequencing was done on a sample of naive CD4+ T cells from PBMCs. What the cell subset or site label conveys for this sample: CD45RA+ positively selected. These receptor sequences come from a man between 18 and 35 years old in good health. Some clones in this sample may be carry-over from other donors' samples.

This clone appeared once. This chain links TRBV11-2 with TRBJ2-3; a weak D match, TRBD2 (7 bases). The germline V and J ends were trimmed by 4 bases and 9 bases, with 26 bases remaining between them. The CDR3 has 17 residues. Per germline, CDR1 SGHAT and CDR2 FQNNGV. CDR3 nucleotide sequence: TGTGCCAGCAGCTCCCTATTTAGGACAAAAGGGAGGGGGACGCAGTATTTT. It specifies CASSSLFRTKGRGTQYF. Full variable domain (outside the CDR3, taken from reference TRBV11-2 and TRBJ2-3): EAGVAQSPRYKIIEKRQSVAFWCNPISGHATLYWYQQILGQGPKLLIQFQNNGVVDDSQLPKDRFSAERLKGVDSTLKIQPAKLEDSAVYLCASSSLFRTKGRGTQYFGPGTRLTVL.

The rearrangement joins TRBV5-1 to TRBJ2-7; unclear D gene. CDR3 length: 15 residues. V lost 4 bases and J lost 3, with 17 bases in between. The germline gives CDR1 SGHRS, CDR2 YFSETQ. This CDR3 is CASSQVSSGNYEQYF. Written as DNA, the CDR3 is TGCGCCAGCAGCCAGGTGTCTTCCGGCAACTACGAGCAGTACTTC.

This clone is a singleton in its sample. The V gene is TRBV5-4, the J gene TRBJ2-6; 7 nucleotides align to TRBD1. The CDR3 is 16 residues long. The J segment lost 0 bases and the V segment lost 2 bases, leaving 2 bases of the junction unmatched. Germline CDR1 reads SGHNT; CDR2 reads YYREEE (reference sequence). The CDR3 reads CASSFRTGSGANVLTF. In DNA, the CDR3 is TGTGCCAGCAGCTTCAGGACAGGCTCTGGGGCCAACGTCCTGACTTTC.

The rearrangement links TRBV11-2 to TRBJ2-3, with D perhaps given as TRBD1 or TRBD2 (5 bases each). The V end was cut by 4 bases, the J end by 4 bases, with 18 bases between. The germline V gene encodes CDR1 SGHAT and CDR2 FQNNGV. This CDR3 is built from 16 residues. The CDR3 nucleotides are TGTGCCAGCAGCTACCTAAGCGGTGGGGGATCAGATACGCAGTATTTT. It is translated as CASSYLSGGGSDTQYF.

The rearrangement joins TRBV18 to TRBJ2-7, with D unclear. Trimming stripped 0 bases from V and 3 bases from J, with 9 bases between. Germline V gives CDR1 KGHSH, CDR2 LQKENI. The CDR3 contains 14 residues. The CDR3 region has the DNA TGTGCCAGCTCACCACCGTCAGGCTACTACGAGCAGTACTTC. Translating it yields CASSPPSGYYEQYF.

The chain carries TRBV2 and TRBJ1-4; TRBD1 might be the D (5 bases). V was pared by 8 bases and J by 7 bases, with 17 bases between. The CDR3 contains 14 residues. Germline lookup yields CDR1 SNHLY and CDR2 FYNNEI. In DNA, the CDR3 is TGTGCCAGCGCGGGCCGGGGCTTAAGTGAAAAACTGTTTTTT. This codes for CASAGRGLSEKLFF. The variable domain in full, completed from reference TRBV2 and TRBJ1-4, reads EPEVTQTPSHQVTQMGQEVILRCVPISNHLYFYWYRQILGQKVEFLVSFYNNEISEKSEIFDDQFSVERPDGSNFTLKIRSTKLEDSAMYFCASAGRGLSEKLFFGSGTQLSVL.

The chain has TRBV27 and TRBJ2-7; 7 bases line up with TRBD1. Germline trimming cut 3 bases from V and 2 bases from J; bases unmatched to any gene: 7. This CDR3 has 15 residues. Germline CDR1 MNHEY, CDR2 SMNVEV (reference sequence). Here the CDR3 reads CASSFVDRVAYEQYF. The CDR3, as DNA: TGTGCCAGCAGTTTCGTAGACAGGGTCGCCTACGAGCAGTACTTC.

The table lists this clone with a few counts. The chain is built from TRBV28 and TRBJ1-5, with D unclear. The germline V gene has CDR1 MDHEN and CDR2 SYDVKM. CDR3 size: 15 residues. With 5 bases removed from V and 1 base from J, the gap between germline ends came to 12 bases. The CDR3, as DNA: TGTGCCAGCAGTCGCCAAAGGAAGAGCAATCAGCCCCAGCATTTT. This translates into CASSRQRKSNQPQHF.

The chain carries TRBV2 and TRBJ2-5; D is undetermined. With the DNA end fitting TRBJ2-7 better, the J assignment may be wrong. This CDR3 comprises 13 residues. Germline assignment: CDR1 SNHLY and CDR2 FYNNEI. This CDR3 is CASSENLGGEQYF. The CDR3 DNA is TGTGCCAGCAGTGAAAATCTGGGTGGCGAGCAGTACTTC.

The rearrangement uses TRBV5-1 and TRBJ1-1; D not resolved. V lost 5 bases, J lost 6 bases, and 8 bases lay in between. The CDR3 has 11 residues. Germline V gives CDR1 SGHRS, CDR2 YFSETQ. CDR3 protein: CASRAFAEAFF. CDR3 nucleotides: TGCGCCAGCAGGGCATTCGCTGAAGCTTTCTTT.

The chain has TRBV5-1 and TRBJ1-2; D is undetermined. Germline-derived CDR1 and CDR2 are SGHRS and YFSETQ. Trimming took 4 bases from V and 1 from J, leaving 8 bases between them. CDR3 length: 13 residues. DNA of the CDR3: TGCGCCAGCAGCGCCCAGCTTAACTATGGCTACACCTTC. This translates into CASSAQLNYGYTF.

This clone was seen only once. The J gene is TRBJ2-4, the V gene TRBV27; 7 bases line up with TRBD1. The CDR3 runs 15 residues. Germline V gene data show CDR1 as MNHEY and CDR2 as SMNVEV (reference sequence). Trimming cost V 2 bases and J 9 bases; bases outside gene matches: 10. CDR3: CASSLRSDRVSIQYF. CDR3 nucleotides: TGTGCCAGCAGTTTACGTTCCGACAGGGTGAGCATTCAGTACTTC.

CDR3 residues: CASGVGNTYEQYF. The CDR3 coding sequence is TGTGCCAGCGGGGTGGGGAATACCTACGAGCAGTACTTC. The rearrangement links TRBV28 to TRBJ2-7; D ambiguous. The CDR3 runs 13 residues. From germline, CDR1 is MDHEN and CDR2 SYDVKM. With 8 bases removed from V and 2 bases from J, the gap between germline ends came to 13 bases.

About this clone: Distinct nucleotide sequences in the sample also encode this CDR3. The chain uses TRBV7-2 and TRBJ1-3; the D gene is possibly TRBD1 (5 bases). Germline CDR1 and CDR2: SGHTA and FQGNSA. The CDR3 is made up of 16 amino acids. Deletions cut 1 base from V and 0 bases from J, with 10 bases between. CDR3 DNA sequence: TGTGCCAGCAGCTTAGGGGGCGCTCTCTCTGGAAACACCATATATTTT. It codes for CASSLGGALSGNTIYF.

This clone was seen only a few times. The chain couples TRBV7-9 to TRBJ1-1; tentatively, D is TRBD1 (5 bases). V gave up 4 bases and J gave up 5 bases, with 8 bases separating them. The CDR3 covers 12 residues. Germline V gene sequence: CDR1 SEHNR, CDR2 FQNEAQ (reference sequence). The CDR3 region is CASSSGLTEAFF. The CDR3 bases are TGTGCCAGCAGCTCAGGGCTTACTGAAGCTTTCTTT.

The rearrangement uses TRBV7-2 and TRBJ2-1, with TRBD2 matching over 14 bases. The V gene end was trimmed by 0 bases and the J gene end by 7 bases; junction bases not matched to a gene: 14. The CDR3 is 20 amino acids. The germline CDR1 and CDR2 sequences are SGHTA and FQGNSA. The CDR3: CASSLAPGLAGGRSRNEQFF. In DNA form, the CDR3 reads TGTGCCAGCAGCTTAGCCCCTGGACTAGCGGGAGGACGAAGTCGGAATGAGCAGTTCTTC.

This clone was seen only once. The V and J genes are TRBV6-6 and TRBJ1-1; a weak D match, TRBD1 (6 bases). The germline V gene has CDR1 MNHNY and CDR2 SVGAGI (reference sequence). V was trimmed by 4 bases and J by 6 bases, leaving 18 bases between them. The CDR3 totals 15 residues. DNA of the CDR3: TGTGCCAGCAGTTCCAGACAGGCGGGTGTGGCTGAAGCTTTCTTT. Residues: CASSSRQAGVAEAFF.

This chain links TRBV5-1 with TRBJ2-1; 15 bases fit TRBD2. The ends lost 5 bases at V and 9 bases at J; junction bases unmatched: 6. CDR3 length: 15 residues. Germline CDR1 is SGHRS and CDR2 is YFSETQ. DNA for the CDR3: TGCGCCAGCAGTTGGTGGGGACTAGCGGGAGGTGAGCAGTTCTTC. Protein sequence: CASSWWGLAGGEQFF. Based on the CDR3 plus reference TRBV5-1 and TRBJ2-1, the full variable domain is KAGVTQTPRYLIKTRGQQVTLSCSPISGHRSVSWYQQTPGQGLQFLFEYFSETQRNKGNFPGRFSGRQFSNSRSEMNVSTLELGDSALYLCASSWWGLAGGEQFFGPGTRLTVL.